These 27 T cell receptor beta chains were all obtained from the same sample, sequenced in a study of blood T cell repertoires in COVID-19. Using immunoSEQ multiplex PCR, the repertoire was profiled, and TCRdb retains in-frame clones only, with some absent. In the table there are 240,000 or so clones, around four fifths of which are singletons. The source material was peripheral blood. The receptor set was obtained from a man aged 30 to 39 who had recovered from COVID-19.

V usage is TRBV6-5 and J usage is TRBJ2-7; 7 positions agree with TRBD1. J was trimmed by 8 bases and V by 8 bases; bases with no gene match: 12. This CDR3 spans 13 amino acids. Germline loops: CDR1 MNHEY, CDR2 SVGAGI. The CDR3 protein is CASRTTGQSQQYF. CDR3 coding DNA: TGTGCCAGCCGAACCACGGGACAGAGCCAGCAGTACTTC.

CDR3 sequence: CASSLFQGAGGYTF. CDR3 in DNA: TGCGCCAGCAGCTTATTCCAGGGGGCTGGTGGCTACACCTTC. The V and J genes are TRBV5-1 and TRBJ1-2; TRBD1 agrees at 8 bases. J was trimmed by 7 bases and V by 2 bases; bases with no gene match: 7. Germline assignment: CDR1 SGHRS and CDR2 YFSETQ. The CDR3 extends over 14 amino acids.

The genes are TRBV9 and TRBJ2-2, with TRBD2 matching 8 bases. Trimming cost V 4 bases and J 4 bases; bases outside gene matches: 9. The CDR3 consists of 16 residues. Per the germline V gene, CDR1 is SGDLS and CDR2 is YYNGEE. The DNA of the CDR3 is TGTGCCAGCAGCTCAATCGGGGGGGAGGGCACCGGGGAGCTGTTTTTT. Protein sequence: CASSSIGGEGTGELFF.

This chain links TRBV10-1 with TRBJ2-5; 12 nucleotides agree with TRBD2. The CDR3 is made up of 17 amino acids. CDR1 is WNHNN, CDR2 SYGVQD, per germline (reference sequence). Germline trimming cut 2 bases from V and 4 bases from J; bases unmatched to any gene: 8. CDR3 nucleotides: TGCGCCAGCAGTGAGGCTAGCGGGGGGGCGCGTGGAGAGACCCAGTACTTC. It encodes CASSEASGGARGETQYF.

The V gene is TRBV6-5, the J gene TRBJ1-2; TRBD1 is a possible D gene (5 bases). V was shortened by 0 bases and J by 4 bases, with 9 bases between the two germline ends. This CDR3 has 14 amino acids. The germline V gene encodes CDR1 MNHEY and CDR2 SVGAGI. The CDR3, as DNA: TGTGCCAGCAGTTACTCGTCAGGGCTCTATGGCTACACCTTC. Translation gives CASSYSSGLYGYTF.

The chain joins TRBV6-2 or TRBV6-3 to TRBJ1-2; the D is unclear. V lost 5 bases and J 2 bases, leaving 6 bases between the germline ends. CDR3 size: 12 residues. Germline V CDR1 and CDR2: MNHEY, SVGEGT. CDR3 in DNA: TGTGCCAGCAGTGTCCCGAACTATGGCTACACCTTC. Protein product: CASSVPNYGYTF.

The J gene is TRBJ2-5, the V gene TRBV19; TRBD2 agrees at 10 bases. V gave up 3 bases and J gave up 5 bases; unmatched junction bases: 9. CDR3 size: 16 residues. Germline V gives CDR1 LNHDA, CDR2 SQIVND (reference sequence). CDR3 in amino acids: CASSIPRSGGRETQYF. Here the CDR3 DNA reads TGTGCCAGTAGTATCCCCCGTAGCGGGGGGCGGGAGACCCAGTACTTC.

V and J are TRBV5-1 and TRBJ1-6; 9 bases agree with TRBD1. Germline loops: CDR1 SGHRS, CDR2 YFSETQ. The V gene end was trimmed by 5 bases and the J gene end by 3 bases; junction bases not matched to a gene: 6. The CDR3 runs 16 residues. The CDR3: CASRQTGGGYNSPLHF. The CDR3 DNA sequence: TGCGCCAGCAGACAAACAGGGGGCGGCTATAATTCACCCCTCCACTTT.

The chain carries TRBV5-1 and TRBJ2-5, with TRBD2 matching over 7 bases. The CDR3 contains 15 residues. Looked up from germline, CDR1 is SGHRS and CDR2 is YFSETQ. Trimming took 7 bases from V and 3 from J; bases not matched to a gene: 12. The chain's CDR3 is CASALSGLAEETQYF. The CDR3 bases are TGCGCCAGCGCGCTCTCTGGGCTAGCGGAAGAGACCCAGTACTTC. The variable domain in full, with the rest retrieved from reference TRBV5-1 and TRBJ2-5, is KAGVTQTPRYLIKTRGQQVTLSCSPISGHRSVSWYQQTPGQGLQFLFEYFSETQRNKGNFPGRFSGRQFSNSRSEMNVSTLELGDSALYLCASALSGLAEETQYFGPGTRLLVL.

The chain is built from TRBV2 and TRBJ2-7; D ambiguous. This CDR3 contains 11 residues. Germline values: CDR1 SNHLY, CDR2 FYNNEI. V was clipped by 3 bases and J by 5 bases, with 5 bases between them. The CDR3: CASSDPDEQYV. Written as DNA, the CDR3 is TGTGCCAGCAGTGATCCAGACGAGCAGTACGTC.

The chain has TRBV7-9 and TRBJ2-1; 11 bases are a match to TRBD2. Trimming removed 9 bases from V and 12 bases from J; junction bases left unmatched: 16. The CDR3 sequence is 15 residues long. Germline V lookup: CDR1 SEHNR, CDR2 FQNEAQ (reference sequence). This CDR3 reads CASLLGSGGAAGQFF. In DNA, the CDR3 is TGTGCCAGTCTACTTGGTAGCGGGGGGGCCGCGGGGCAGTTCTTC.

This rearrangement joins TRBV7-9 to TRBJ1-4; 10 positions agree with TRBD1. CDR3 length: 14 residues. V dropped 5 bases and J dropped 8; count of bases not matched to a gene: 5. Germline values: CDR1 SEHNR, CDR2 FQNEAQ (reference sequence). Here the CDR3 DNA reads TGTGCCAGCAGCCCGGGACAGGGGTCGGAAAAACTGTTTTTT. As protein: CASSPGQGSEKLFF.

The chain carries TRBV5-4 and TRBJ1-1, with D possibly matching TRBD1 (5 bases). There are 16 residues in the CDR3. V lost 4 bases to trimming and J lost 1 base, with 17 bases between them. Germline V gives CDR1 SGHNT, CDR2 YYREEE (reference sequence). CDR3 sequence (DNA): TGTGCCAGCAGCAAGGGAGGGGACTACACGAACACTGAAGCTTTCTTT. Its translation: CASSKGGDYTNTEAFF.

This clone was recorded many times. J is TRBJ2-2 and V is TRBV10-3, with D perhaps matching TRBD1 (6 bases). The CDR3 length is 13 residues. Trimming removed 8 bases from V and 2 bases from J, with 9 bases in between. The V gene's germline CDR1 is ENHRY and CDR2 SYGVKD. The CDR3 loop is CAIHRENTGELFF. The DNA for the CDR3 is TGTGCCATCCACAGGGAAAACACCGGGGAGCTGTTTTTT.

For the CDR3, the DNA is TGTGCCAGCAGCCTCAGCGGGGGAGCCCCAGATACGCAGTATTTT. It specifies CASSLSGGAPDTQYF. This sequence joins TRBV5-8 and TRBJ2-3; 8 positions match TRBD2. Germline V gene sequence: CDR1 SGHTS, CDR2 YDEGEE. The CDR3 extends over 15 amino acids. With 4 bases clipped from V and 4 bases from J, the junction kept 8 bases outside the gene matches.

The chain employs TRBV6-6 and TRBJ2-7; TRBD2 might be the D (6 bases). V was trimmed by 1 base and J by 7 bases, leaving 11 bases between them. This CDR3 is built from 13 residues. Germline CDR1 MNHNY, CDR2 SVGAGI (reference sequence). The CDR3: CASSYFGGVEQYF. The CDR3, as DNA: TGTGCCAGCAGTTACTTCGGGGGTGTAGAGCAGTACTTC.

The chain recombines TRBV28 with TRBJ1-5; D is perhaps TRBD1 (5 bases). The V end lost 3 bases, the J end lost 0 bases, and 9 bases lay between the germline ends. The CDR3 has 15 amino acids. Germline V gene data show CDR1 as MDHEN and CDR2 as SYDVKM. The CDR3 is CASSLTEISNQPQHF. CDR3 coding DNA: TGTGCCAGCAGTTTGACAGAGATTAGCAATCAGCCCCAGCATTTT.

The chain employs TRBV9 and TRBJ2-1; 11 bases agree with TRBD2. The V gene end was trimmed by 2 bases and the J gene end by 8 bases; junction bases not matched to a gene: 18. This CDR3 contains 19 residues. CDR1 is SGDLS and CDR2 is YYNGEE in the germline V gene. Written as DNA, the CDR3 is TGTGCCAGCAGCGTTTTACCCGGTGGGCTAGCGGGGGGCGCCGATGAGCAGTTCTTC. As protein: CASSVLPGGLAGGADEQFF. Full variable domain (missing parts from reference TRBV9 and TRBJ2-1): DSGVTQTPKHLITATGQRVTLRCSPRSGDLSVYWYQQSLDQGLQFLIQYYNGEERAKGNILERFSAQQFPDLHSELNLSSLELGDSALYFCASSVLPGGLAGGADEQFFGPGTRLTVL.

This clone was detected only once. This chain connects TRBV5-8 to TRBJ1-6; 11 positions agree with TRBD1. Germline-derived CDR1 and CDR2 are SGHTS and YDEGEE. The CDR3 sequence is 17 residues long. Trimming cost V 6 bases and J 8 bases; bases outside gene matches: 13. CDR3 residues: CASINLRDRGIDSPLHF. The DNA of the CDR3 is TGTGCCAGCATCAACCTCCGGGACAGGGGGATCGATTCACCCCTCCACTTT.

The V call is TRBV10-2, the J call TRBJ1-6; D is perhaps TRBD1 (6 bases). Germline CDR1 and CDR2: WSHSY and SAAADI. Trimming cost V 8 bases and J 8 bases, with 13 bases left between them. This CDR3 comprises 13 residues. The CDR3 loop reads CASGWTADSPLHF. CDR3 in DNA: TGCGCCAGCGGATGGACAGCTGATTCACCCCTCCACTTT.

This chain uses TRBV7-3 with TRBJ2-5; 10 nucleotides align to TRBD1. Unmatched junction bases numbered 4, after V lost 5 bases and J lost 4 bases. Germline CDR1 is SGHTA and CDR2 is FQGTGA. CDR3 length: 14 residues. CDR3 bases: TGTGCCAGCAGCCGACAGGGGGCAAGAGAGACCCAGTACTTC. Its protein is CASSRQGARETQYF.

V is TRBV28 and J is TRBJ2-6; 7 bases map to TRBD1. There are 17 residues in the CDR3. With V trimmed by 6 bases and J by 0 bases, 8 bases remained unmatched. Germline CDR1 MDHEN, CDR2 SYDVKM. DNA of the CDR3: TGTGCCAGCAGCCAACTAGAGGGGGCCTCTGGGGCCAACGTCCTGACTTTC. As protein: CASSQLEGASGANVLTF.

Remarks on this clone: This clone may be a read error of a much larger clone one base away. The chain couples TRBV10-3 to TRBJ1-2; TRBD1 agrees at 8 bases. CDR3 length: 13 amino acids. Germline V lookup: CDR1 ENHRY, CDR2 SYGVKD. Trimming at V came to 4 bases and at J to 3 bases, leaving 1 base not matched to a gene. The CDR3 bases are TGTGCCATCAGTGGGGACAGGTACTATGGCTACACCTTC. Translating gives CAISGDRYYGYTF.

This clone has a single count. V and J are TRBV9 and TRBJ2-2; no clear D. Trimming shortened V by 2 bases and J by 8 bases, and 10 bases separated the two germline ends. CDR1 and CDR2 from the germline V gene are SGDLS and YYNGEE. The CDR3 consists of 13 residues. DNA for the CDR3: TGTGCCAGCAGCGTCATCGTTCGGGGGGAGCTGTTTTTT. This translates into CASSVIVRGELFF.

The CDR3 DNA reads as TGTGCCAGCAGTTTCATTAGAGAAAAACTGTTTTTT. It specifies CASSFIREKLFF. The chain couples TRBV12-3 or TRBV12-4 to TRBJ1-4, with D uncertain. This CDR3 is built from 12 residues. Trimming took off 3 bases at V and 8 bases at J, with 7 bases between the two ends.

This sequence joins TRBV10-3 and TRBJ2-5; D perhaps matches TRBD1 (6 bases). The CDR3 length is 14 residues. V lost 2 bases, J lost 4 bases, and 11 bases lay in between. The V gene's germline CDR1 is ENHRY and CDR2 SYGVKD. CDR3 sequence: CAISETGSGETQYF. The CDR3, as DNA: TGTGCCATCAGTGAGACAGGGTCCGGAGAGACCCAGTACTTC.

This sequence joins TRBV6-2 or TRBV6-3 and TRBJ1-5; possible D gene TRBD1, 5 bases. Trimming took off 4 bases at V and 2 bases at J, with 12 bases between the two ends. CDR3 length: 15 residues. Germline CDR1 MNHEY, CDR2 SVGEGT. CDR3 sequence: CASSLGSGGNQPQHF. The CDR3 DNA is TGTGCCAGCAGTTTGGGGTCGGGGGGCAATCAGCCCCAGCATTTT.